The 4 T cell receptor beta chains given below trace back to one sample, sequenced in a study of blood T cell repertoires in COVID-19. Here immunoSEQ multiplex PCR was the method, and the copy in TCRdb shows in-frame clones only, minus some. The sample contains roughly 90,000 clones, around 82% of which appear only once. The sample comprised peripheral blood. These TCRs come from a human donor in a cohort sampled during active COVID-19.

The chain carries TRBV25-1 and TRBJ1-6; a weak D match, TRBD1 (6 bases). The CDR3 runs 14 residues. V was trimmed by 6 bases and J by 6 bases, leaving 12 bases between them. The germline V gene has CDR1 MGHDK and CDR2 SYGVNS. The CDR3: CASSQTGSNSPLHF. DNA of the CDR3: TGTGCCAGCAGCCAAACAGGGTCTAATTCACCCCTCCACTTT.

The chain combines TRBV4-1 with TRBJ2-4; a possible D gene is TRBD1 (5 bases). CDR3 length equals 15 residues. V shed 5 bases and J shed 2 bases, with 13 bases lying between them. CDR1 is MGHRA and CDR2 is YSYEKL in the germline V gene. The CDR3 sequence: CASSSPQDPKNIQYF. CDR3 DNA: TGCGCCAGCAGCTCGCCACAGGATCCCAAAAACATTCAGTACTTC.

This clone came up once. The chain couples TRBV29-1 to TRBJ2-7, with 8 bases identical to TRBD1. Germline CDR1 is SQVTM and CDR2 is ANQGSEA. V dropped 6 bases and J dropped 3; count of bases not matched to a gene: 10. The CDR3 covers 14 residues. As DNA, the CDR3 is TGCAGCGTACCGACAGGGGATAATCTCTACGAGCAGTACTTC. Protein product: CSVPTGDNLYEQYF.

The chain uses TRBV27 and TRBJ1-2; TRBD1 aligns across 12 bases. Per the germline V gene, CDR1 is MNHEY and CDR2 is SMNVEV (reference sequence). The CDR3 is made up of 14 amino acids. With 6 bases clipped from V and 3 bases from J, the junction kept 2 bases outside the gene matches. The CDR3, as DNA: TGTGCCAGCAGGGGACAGGGGGCCTACTATGGCTACACCTTC. Residues: CASRGQGAYYGYTF.